This T cell receptor beta chain emerged from a study of blood T cell repertoires in COVID-19 (dated by TCRdb to 2020 to 2022). In terms of the full investigation: Collaborator samples came from the United States, Italy and Spain and covered acute and convalescent phases of COVID-19. The prospective study material was composed of cDNA or gDNA derived from T cells, B-cell-depleted T cells, or PBMCs. Subjects who had been exposed to COVID-19, were actively infected with it, or had recovered from it provided the deeply sampled blood TCRbeta repertoires that made up the dataset. A freely available public database, intended as a resource for researchers studying the immune response to SARS-CoV-2, is where the repertoires were released. Samples came from the ongoing ImmuneRACE study (first 160 participants) plus 1,254 subjects from 6 global collaborators. The sample metadata nearly always contained a de-identified subject ID, COVID-19 status, age in years and sex. Where available, HLA class I and class II types were obtained from metadata supplied by the sample provider rather than from assay-based typing.

One collaborating source in Seattle enrolled patients during active infection and followed them longitudinally through the course of disease. Whole blood was collected in K2EDTA tubes by collaborating institutions according to the institutions' own protocols. Collaborator samples were shipped for TCRbeta analysis as frozen whole blood, isolated PBMCs, or DNA extracted from either sample type. As regards this clone: No antigen is known for it. No qualities accompany the bases; no much larger clone lies one base away.

The immunoSEQ Assay, a bias-controlled multiplex PCR, was used to amplify TCRbeta CDR3 regions from genomic DNA. The authors' analysis ran thus. The number of nucleated cells in each sample was estimated from the amplification of reference gene primers within the assay. To quantify the absolute abundance of each unique TCRbeta CDR3 rearrangement, sequence reads were collapsed and filtered. For each sample, productive Simpson clonality was calculated as the square root of Simpson's diversity index across productive rearrangements. TCRdb stores this immuneACCESS table with in-frame sequences only. Part of the clones is absent; in the studies checked, under half of the shortfall reflects unresolved V genes, and no reason is known for the rest. V, J and clone size are those of that table, while D and trimming were read from the DNA. For this sample there are 200,000 to 250,000 clones; 75% to 85% appear just once. Roughly 1.3% of the sample belongs to the ten largest clones.

The paper's findings and limits, for the study overall: The amount of clinical and demographic metadata varied by source and participant and was provided uncurated.

V loses 1 base, J loses 0 bases, and the germline ends lie 6 bases apart. Reading the germline V gene (reference sequence) gives CDR1 LGHDT and CDR2 YNNKEL. The CDR3 measures 14 amino acids from cysteine to phenylalanine. Only the CDR3 DNA is retained, 42 bases long and in frame from the first base. The receptor was derived from a woman aged 30 to 39 with COVID-19, enrolled during active disease. The chain joins TRBV3-1 (or the pseudogene TRBV3-2) to TRBJ1-1; no D gene call is confident. The source material was peripheral blood. CDR3 reads: CASSQGQVNTEAFF. Read as DNA, the sequence is TGTGCCAGCAGCCAAGGCCAGGTGAACACTGAAGCTTTCTTT.